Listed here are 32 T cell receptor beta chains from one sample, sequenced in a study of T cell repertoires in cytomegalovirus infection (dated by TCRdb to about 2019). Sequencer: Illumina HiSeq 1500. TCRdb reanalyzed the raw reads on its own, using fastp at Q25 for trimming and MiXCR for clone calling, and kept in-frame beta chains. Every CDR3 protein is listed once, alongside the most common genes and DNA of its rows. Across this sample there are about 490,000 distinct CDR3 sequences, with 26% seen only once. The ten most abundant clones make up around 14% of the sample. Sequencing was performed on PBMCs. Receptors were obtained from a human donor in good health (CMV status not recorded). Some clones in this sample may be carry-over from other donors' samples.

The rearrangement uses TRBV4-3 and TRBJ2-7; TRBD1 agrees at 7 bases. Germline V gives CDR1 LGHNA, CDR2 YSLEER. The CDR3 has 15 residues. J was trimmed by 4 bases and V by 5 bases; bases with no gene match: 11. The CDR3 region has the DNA TGCGCCAGCAGCGATTACTGGACAGGTCGTTACGAGCAGTACTTC. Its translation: CASSDYWTGRYEQYF.

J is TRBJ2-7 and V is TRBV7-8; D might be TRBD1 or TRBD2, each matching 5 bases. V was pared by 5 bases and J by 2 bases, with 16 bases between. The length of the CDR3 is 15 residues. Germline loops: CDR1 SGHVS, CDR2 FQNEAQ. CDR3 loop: CASSHTSGPAYEQYF. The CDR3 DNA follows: TGTGCCAGCAGCCATACCTCGGGGCCGGCCTACGAGCAGTACTTC.

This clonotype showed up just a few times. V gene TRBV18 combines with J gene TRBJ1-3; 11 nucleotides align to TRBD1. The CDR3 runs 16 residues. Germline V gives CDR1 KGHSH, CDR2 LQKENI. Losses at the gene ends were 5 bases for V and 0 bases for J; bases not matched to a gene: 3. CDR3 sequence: CASSAGTGGSGNTIYF. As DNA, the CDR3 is TGTGCCAGCTCAGCCGGGACAGGGGGCTCTGGAAACACCATATATTTT. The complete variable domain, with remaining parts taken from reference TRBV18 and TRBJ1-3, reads NAGVMQNPRHLVRRRGQEARLRCSPMKGHSHVYWYRQLPEEGLKFMVYLQKENIIDESGMPKERFSAEFPKEGPSILRIQQVVRGDSAAYFCASSAGTGGSGNTIYFGEGSWLTVV.

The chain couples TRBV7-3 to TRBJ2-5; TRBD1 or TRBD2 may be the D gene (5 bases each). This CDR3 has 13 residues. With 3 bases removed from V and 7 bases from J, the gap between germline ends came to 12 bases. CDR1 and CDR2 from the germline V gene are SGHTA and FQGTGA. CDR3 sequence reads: CASSFEGQGTQYF. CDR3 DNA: TGTGCCAGCAGCTTCGAGGGCCAGGGGACCCAGTACTTC.

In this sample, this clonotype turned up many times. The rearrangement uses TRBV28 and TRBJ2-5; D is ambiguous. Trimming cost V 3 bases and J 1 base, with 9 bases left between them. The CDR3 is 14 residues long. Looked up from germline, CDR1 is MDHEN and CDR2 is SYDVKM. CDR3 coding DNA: TGTGCCAGCAGTTTTCACCAGAGCCAAGAGACCCAGTACTTC. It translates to CASSFHQSQETQYF. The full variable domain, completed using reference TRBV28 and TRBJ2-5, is DVKVTQSSRYLVKRTGEKVFLECVQDMDHENMFWYRQDPGLGLRLIYFSYDVKMKEKGDIPEGYSVSREKKERFSLILESASTNQTSMYLCASSFHQSQETQYFGPGTRLLVL.

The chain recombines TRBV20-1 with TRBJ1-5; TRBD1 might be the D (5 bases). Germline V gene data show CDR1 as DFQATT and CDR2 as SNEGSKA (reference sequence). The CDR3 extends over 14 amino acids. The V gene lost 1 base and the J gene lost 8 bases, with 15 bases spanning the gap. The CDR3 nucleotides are TGCAGTGCTAGAGGGGCCCGGGGGGATGAGCCCCAGCATTTT. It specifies CSARGARGDEPQHF.

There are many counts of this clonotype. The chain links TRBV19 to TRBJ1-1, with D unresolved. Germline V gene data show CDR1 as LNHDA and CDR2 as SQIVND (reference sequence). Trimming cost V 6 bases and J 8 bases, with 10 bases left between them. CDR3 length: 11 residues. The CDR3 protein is CASRDSSEAFF. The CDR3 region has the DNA TGTGCCAGTAGGGACTCCTCGGAAGCTTTCTTT.

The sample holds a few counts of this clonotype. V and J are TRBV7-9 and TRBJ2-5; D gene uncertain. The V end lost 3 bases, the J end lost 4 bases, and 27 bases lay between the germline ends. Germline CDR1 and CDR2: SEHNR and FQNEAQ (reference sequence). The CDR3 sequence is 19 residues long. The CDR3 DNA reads TGTGCCAGCAGCTTCCTGAGGTCTTCACAAGTGTTCCTAAGAGAGACCCAGTACTTC. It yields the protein CASSFLRSSQVFLRETQYF.

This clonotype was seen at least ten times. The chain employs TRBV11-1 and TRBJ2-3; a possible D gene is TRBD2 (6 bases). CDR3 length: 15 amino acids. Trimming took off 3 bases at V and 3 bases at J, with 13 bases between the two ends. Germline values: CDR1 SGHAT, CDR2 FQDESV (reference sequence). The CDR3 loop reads CASSLNAGSTDTQYF. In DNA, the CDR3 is TGTGCCAGCAGCTTGAACGCGGGATCTACAGATACGCAGTATTTT.

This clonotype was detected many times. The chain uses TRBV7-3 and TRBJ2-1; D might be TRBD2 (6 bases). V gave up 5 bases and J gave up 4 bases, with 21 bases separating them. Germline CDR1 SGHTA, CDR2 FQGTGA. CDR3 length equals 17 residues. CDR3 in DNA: TGTGCCAGCAGCGCCAGGGCGGGGCCTAGCTGGTACAATGAGCAGTTCTTC. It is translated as CASSARAGPSWYNEQFF.

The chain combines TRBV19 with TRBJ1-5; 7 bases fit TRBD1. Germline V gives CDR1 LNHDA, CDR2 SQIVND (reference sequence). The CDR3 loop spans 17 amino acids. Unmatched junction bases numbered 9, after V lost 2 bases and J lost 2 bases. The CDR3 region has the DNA TGTGCCAGTAGTATATGGCAGGGGGGCGGGGGCAATCAGCCCCAGCATTTT. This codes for CASSIWQGGGGNQPQHF.

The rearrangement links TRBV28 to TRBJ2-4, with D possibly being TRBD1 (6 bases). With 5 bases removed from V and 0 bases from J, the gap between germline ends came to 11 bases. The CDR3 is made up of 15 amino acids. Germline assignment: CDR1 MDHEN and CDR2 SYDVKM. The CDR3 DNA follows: TGTGCCAGCAGTCAGGGGTTGAGAGCCAAAAACATTCAGTACTTC. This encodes CASSQGLRAKNIQYF.

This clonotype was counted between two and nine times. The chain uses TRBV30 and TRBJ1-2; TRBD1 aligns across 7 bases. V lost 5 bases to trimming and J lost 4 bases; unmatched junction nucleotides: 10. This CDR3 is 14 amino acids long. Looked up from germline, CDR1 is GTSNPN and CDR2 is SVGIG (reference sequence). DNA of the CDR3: TGTGCCTGGGGGTTTGACAGGGCAACCTATGGCTACACCTTC. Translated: CAWGFDRATYGYTF.

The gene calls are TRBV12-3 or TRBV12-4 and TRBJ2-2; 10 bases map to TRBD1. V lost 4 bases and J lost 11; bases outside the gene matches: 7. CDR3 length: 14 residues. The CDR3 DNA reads TGTGCCAGCAGTTGGACAGGGGGTTTTGACGAGCTGTTTTTT. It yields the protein CASSWTGGFDELFF.

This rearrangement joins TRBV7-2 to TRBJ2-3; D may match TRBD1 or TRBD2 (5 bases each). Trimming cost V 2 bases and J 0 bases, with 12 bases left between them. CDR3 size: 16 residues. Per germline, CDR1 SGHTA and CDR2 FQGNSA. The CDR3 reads CASSLSGGPSTDTQYF. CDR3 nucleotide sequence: TGTGCCAGCAGCTTAAGTGGGGGACCCAGCACAGATACGCAGTATTTT.

Here the CDR3 reads CASSLKGQNTEAFF. In DNA form, the CDR3 reads TGTGCCAGCAGTTTAAAGGGACAGAACACTGAAGCTTTCTTT. This chain uses TRBV12-3 or TRBV12-4 with TRBJ1-1; D is possibly TRBD1 (6 bases). Trimming stripped 2 bases from V and 1 base from J, with 8 bases between. This CDR3 has 14 amino acids.

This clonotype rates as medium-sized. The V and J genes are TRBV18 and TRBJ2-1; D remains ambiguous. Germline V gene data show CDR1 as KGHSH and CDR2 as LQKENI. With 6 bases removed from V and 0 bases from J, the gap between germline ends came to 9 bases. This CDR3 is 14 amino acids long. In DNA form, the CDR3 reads TGTGCCAGCTCGCCGCTTTCCTCCTACAATGAGCAGTTCTTC. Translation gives CASSPLSSYNEQFF.

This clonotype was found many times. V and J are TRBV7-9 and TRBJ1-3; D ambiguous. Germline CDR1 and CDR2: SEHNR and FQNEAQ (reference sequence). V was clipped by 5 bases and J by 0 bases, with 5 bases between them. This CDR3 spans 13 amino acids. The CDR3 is CASSPPSGNTIYF. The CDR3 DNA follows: TGTGCCAGCAGCCCCCCCTCTGGAAACACCATATATTTT. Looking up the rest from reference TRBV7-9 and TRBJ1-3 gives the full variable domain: DTGVSQNPRHKITKRGQNVTFRCDPISEHNRLYWYRQTLGQGPEFLTYFQNEAQLEKSRLLSDRFSAERPKGSFSTLEIQRTEQGDSAMYLCASSPPSGNTIYFGEGSWLTVV.

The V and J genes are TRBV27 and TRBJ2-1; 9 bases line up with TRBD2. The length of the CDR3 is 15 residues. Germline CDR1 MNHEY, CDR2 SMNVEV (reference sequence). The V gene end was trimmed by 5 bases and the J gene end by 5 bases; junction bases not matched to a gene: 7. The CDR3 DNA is TGTGCCAGCAGTCCGGGGGGCGGGAGGGACAATGAGCAGTTCTTC. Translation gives CASSPGGGRDNEQFF.

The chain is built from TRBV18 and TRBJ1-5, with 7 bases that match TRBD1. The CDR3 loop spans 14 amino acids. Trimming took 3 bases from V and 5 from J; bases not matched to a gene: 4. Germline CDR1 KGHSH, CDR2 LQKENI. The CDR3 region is CASSPDRAYQPQHF. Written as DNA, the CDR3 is TGTGCCAGCTCACCCGACAGGGCCTATCAGCCCCAGCATTTT.

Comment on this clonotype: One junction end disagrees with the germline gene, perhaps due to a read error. The CDR3 coding sequence is TGTGCCGGCAGTTGGAATCCGGGAGACTCCTCGCTTGAGAATGAGCAGTTCTTC. It encodes CAGSWNPGDSSLENEQFF. The V gene is TRBV28, the J gene TRBJ2-1; possibly TRBD2 for D (6 bases). The V gene's germline CDR1 is MDHEN and CDR2 SYDVKM. The CDR3 sequence is 18 residues long.

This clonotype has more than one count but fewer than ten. CDR3 in DNA: TGCGCCAGCAGCCAAGGCTTTACCGGGACAGCATATGGCTACACCTTC. As protein: CASSQGFTGTAYGYTF. This rearrangement joins TRBV4-1 to TRBJ1-2; TRBD1 agrees at 7 bases. Germline values: CDR1 MGHRA, CDR2 YSYEKL. The CDR3 has 16 residues. With 1 base clipped from V and 5 bases from J, the junction kept 10 bases outside the gene matches.

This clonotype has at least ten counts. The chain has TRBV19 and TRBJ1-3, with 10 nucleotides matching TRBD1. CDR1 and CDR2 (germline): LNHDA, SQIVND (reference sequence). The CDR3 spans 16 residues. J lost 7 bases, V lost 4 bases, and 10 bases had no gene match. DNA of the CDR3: TGTGCCAGTAGTACCGCCACTGGGACAGGGGTTAACACCATATATTTT. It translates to CASSTATGTGVNTIYF. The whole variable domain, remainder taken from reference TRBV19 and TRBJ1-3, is DGGITQSPKYLFRKEGQNVTLSCEQNLNHDAMYWYRQDPGQGLRLIYYSQIVNDFQKGDIAEGYSVSREKKESFPLTVTSAQKNPTAFYLCASSTATGTGVNTIYFGEGSWLTVV.

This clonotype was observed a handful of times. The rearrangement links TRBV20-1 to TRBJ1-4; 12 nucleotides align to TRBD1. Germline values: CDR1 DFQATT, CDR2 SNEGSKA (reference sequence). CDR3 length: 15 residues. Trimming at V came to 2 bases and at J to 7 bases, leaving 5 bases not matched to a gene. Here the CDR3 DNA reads TGCAGTGCTAGAAGGGACAGGGGGCTCGGTGAAAAACTGTTTTTT. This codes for CSARRDRGLGEKLFF.

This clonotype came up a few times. The DNA for the CDR3 is TGTGCCAGCAGTGGCCAGGGGGCAGCCACAGATACGCAGTATTTT. Translated: CASSGQGAATDTQYF. The chain joins TRBV28 to TRBJ2-3; 8 bases map to TRBD1. V lost 5 bases to trimming and J lost 2 bases; unmatched junction nucleotides: 6. Per germline, CDR1 MDHEN and CDR2 SYDVKM. The CDR3 contains 15 residues.

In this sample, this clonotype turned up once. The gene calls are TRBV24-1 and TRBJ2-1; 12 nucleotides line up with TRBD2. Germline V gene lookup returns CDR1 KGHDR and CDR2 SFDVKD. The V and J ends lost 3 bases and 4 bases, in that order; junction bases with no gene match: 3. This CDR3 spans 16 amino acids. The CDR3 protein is CATSDPSGRAYNEQFF. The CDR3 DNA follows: TGTGCCACCAGTGATCCTAGCGGGAGGGCTTACAATGAGCAGTTCTTC.

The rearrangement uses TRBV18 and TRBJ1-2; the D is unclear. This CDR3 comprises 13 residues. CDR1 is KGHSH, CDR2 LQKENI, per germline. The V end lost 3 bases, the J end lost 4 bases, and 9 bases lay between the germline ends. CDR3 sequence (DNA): TGTGCCAGCTCACCGAGGGAGACCTATGGCTACACCTTC. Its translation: CASSPRETYGYTF.

The DNA for the CDR3 is TGTGCCAGCAGTCGCCCCGGGACAGGACCCAATGAGCAGTTCTTC. It specifies CASSRPGTGPNEQFF. The V and J genes are TRBV28 and TRBJ2-1; 8 nucleotides line up with TRBD1. J lost 6 bases, V lost 5 bases, and 9 bases had no gene match. Germline CDR1 reads MDHEN; CDR2 reads SYDVKM. This CDR3 comprises 15 residues. Full variable domain (missing parts from reference TRBV28 and TRBJ2-1): DVKVTQSSRYLVKRTGEKVFLECVQDMDHENMFWYRQDPGLGLRLIYFSYDVKMKEKGDIPEGYSVSREKKERFSLILESASTNQTSMYLCASSRPGTGPNEQFFGPGTRLTVL.

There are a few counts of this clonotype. This CDR3 reads CASSLMDPRTDTQYF. DNA of the CDR3: TGTGCCAGCAGCTTAATGGACCCCCGCACAGATACGCAGTATTTT. The chain joins TRBV7-8 to TRBJ2-3, with D uncertain. Trimming removed 2 bases at V and 1 base at J, with 10 bases between. Germline CDR1 SGHVS, CDR2 FQNEAQ. The CDR3 totals 15 residues.

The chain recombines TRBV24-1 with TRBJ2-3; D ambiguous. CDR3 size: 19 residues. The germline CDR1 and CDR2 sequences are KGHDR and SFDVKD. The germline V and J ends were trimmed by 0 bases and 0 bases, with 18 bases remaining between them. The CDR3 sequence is CATSDLQSRAGDSTDTQYF. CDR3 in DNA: TGTGCCACCAGTGATTTGCAGTCTCGGGCAGGAGATAGCACAGATACGCAGTATTTT.

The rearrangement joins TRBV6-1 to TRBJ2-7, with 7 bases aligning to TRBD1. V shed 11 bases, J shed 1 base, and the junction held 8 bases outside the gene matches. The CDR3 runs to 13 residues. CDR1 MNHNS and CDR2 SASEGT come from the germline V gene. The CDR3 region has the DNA TGTGCCGGCACGGAGGACAGGTCCTACGAGCAGTACTTC. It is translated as CAGTEDRSYEQYF.

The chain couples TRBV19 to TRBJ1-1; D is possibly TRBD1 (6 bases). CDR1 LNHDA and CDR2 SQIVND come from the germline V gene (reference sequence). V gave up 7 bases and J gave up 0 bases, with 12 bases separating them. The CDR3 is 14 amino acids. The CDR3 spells CASTPDSMNTEAFF. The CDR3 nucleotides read TGTGCCAGTACCCCGGACAGCATGAACACTGAAGCTTTCTTT.